Listed below are T cell receptor beta chains from one sample, sequenced in a study of T cell responses to AZD1222 COVID-19 vaccine. Assay used: immunoSEQ multiplex PCR; TCRdb lists only in-frame clones, some missing. This table holds 150,000 to 200,000 clones, approximately 89% found once. Sample: peripheral blood, taken 28 days after the second AZD1222 dose. These receptors all come from an adult who received the AZD1222 COVID-19 vaccine. Each CDR3 is given with its conserved first and last residue. A D gene is named only where the DNA matches it firmly. Clone sizes are given selectively: once, few, many, or a class where the clone is expanded.

j_gene | d_gene | v_gene | abundance | CDR3nt | CDR3aa
TRBJ2-7 | - | TRBV5-1 | - | TGCGCCAGCAGCGCGGGTTGGACCTACGAGCAGTACTTC | CASSAGWTYEQYF
TRBJ1-2 | TRBD1 | TRBV3-1/TRBV3-2 | - | TGTGCCAGCAGCCAAGTTTTACAGGGGGCAGATGGCTACACCTTC | CASSQVLQGADGYTF
TRBJ1-4 | - | TRBV2 | - | TGTGCCAGCAGCGGGTCTATAGGGGGTCCAACTAATGAAAAACTGTTTTTT | CASSGSIGGPTNEKLFF
TRBJ2-1 | TRBD1 | TRBV7-3 | - | TGTGCCAGCAGTCGACAGGGGGCAGCAGGCAATGAGCAGTTCTTC | CASSRQGAAGNEQFF
TRBJ1-2 | - | TRBV4-1 | - | TGCGCCAGCAGCCAAGACCGCGTCTATGGCTACACCTTC | CASSQDRVYGYTF
TRBJ2-3 | TRBD1 | TRBV3-1/TRBV3-2 | - | TGTGCCAGCAGCCCCCGACAGGGTGGTACAGATACGCAGTATTTT | CASSPRQGGTDTQYF
TRBJ1-5 | TRBD1 | TRBV6-2/TRBV6-3 | - | TGTGCCAGCAGTTATGGCAGGGGGTCACGCCCGGGCAATCAGCCCCAGCATTTT | CASSYGRGSRPGNQPQHF
TRBJ2-7 | - | TRBV7-3 | - | TGTGCCAGCAGCTTAACAGCCTGGGGCCCCTACGAGCAGTACTTC | CASSLTAWGPYEQYF
TRBJ1-6 | - | TRBV9 | few | TGTGCCAGCAGCGTAGGCGCAGGGAAGAATTCACCCCTCCACTTT | CASSVGAGKNSPLHF
TRBJ2-2 | - | TRBV18 | - | TGTGCCAGCTCACCCGCCACCGGGGAGCTGTTTTTT | CASSPATGELFF
TRBJ2-1 | - | TRBV11-2 | - | TGTGCCAGCAGCCCGCCCAACAACCTCCCCCCCTACAATGAGCAGTTCTTC | CASSPPNNLPPYNEQFF
TRBJ1-5 | - | TRBV28 | - | TGTGCCAGCAGCATAAATCAGCCCCAGCATTTT | CASSINQPQHF
TRBJ1-2 | TRBD1 | TRBV6-5 | - | TGTGCCAGCAGTTACTTCCGACAGGGAGGACATGGCTACACCTTC | CASSYFRQGGHGYTF
TRBJ2-7 | - | TRBV12-3/TRBV12-4 | - | TGTGCCAGCAGAAAACAGGGTTACGAGCAGTACTTC | CASRKQGYEQYF
TRBJ2-3 | TRBD1 | TRBV6-6 | - | TGTGCCAGCCGCGGGACAGGGAGCACAGATACGCAGTATTTT | CASRGTGSTDTQYF
TRBJ1-1 | - | TRBV11-2 | - | TGTGCCAGCAGCTTAGAACTCGGGGGAAACACTGAAGCTTTCTTT | CASSLELGGNTEAFF
TRBJ1-2 | TRBD1 | TRBV30 | - | TGTGCCTGGGACTACTTGGGACAGGGTAACTATGGCTACACCTTC | CAWDYLGQGNYGYTF
TRBJ2-2 | TRBD2 | TRBV19 | few | TGTGCCAGTAGTATCCGCAGGGCTTTAGCGGGGGGTCTCACCGGGGAGCTGTTTTTT | CASSIRRALAGGLTGELFF
TRBJ1-3 | - | TRBV6-1 | - | TGTGCCAGCAGTGACCAGGGTAGAAACACCATATATTTT | CASSDQGRNTIYF
TRBJ2-5 | TRBD2 | TRBV6-1 | - | TGTGCCAGCAGTGAAAGGATCGCGGGGGGGGCAGGGAAAGAGACCCAGTACTTC | CASSERIAGGAGKETQYF